The entry below gives a single T cell receptor beta chain sequence along with its context. The data belong to a study of cytomegalovirus exposure and HLA in healthy donors. PCR used 60 Vbeta primers and 13 Jbeta primers. TCRdb's table, derived via immunoSEQ multiplex PCR, lists solely in-frame clones and lacks some. Of 120,000 to 150,000 clones in the sample, over 60% are singletons; the top ten hold under 3%. The germline gives CDR1 LGHNA, CDR2 YNFKEQ. J was trimmed by 0 bases and V by 3 bases; bases with no gene match: 5. There are 16 residues in the CDR3. The source material was PBMCs. The receptor was derived from a man aged 35 to 55 in good health and CMV-seropositive. The chain combines TRBV4-2 with TRBJ2-3; 8 bases are a match to TRBD2. CDR3 sequence reads: CASSHTSGTSTDTQYF. CDR3 DNA: TGTGCCAGCAGCCATACTAGCGGAACTAGCACAGATACGCAGTATTTT.